This record covers a single T cell receptor beta chain. Authors' methods: By means of reference gene primer amplification, nucleated cell counts were estimated. Generated by immunoSEQ multiplex PCR, the TCRdb table keeps only in-frame clones and is missing some. V and J calls and clone size are given by that table; D and trimming were obtained from the DNA. The sample includes 300,000 or so clones, 70% to 90% of them seen just once. The sample comes from a study of blood T cell repertoires in COVID-19. Trimming removed 5 bases from V and 1 base from J, with 10 bases in between. The CDR3 has 13 amino acids. Per the germline V gene, CDR1 is SGHNT and CDR2 is YYREEE (reference sequence). Participant ages covered about 18 to 89 years across about two dozen US areas. Participants had their cohort set by participant-reported clinical history. Recovered participants had two consecutive negative NP/OP PCR tests, healthcare professional clearance, or symptom resolution.

The material sequenced was PBMCs or T cells enriched from blood (not recorded which). The rearrangement joins TRBV5-4 to TRBJ2-7, with a tentative D call TRBD1 (5 bases). This receptor was identified in a woman aged 18-29 years who had recovered from COVID-19. In DNA, the CDR3 is TGTGCCAGCAGTCAACAGGATTCCTACGAGCAGTACTTC. Translated, it gives CASSQQDSYEQYF.